Presented here are 5 T cell receptor beta chains from one specimen sequenced in a study of shared clonotypes between healthy human individuals. Some clones are missing from TCRdb's copy, which holds only in-frame ones; the method was immunoSEQ multiplex PCR. The table has over 2 million clones, over 85% seen once. In the naive CD8 group, cells lacked CD45RO and were positively selected for CCR7, so terminally differentiated effector memory CD45RA+ cells were left out. The sample was naive CD8+ T cells sorted from blood. The receptor set was obtained from a man in his late teens or twenties in good health.

V is TRBV7-2 and J is TRBJ1-6; 10 bases map to TRBD1. Germline assignment: CDR1 SGHTA and CDR2 FQGNSA. Trimming at V came to 1 base and at J to 11 bases, leaving 5 bases not matched to a gene. The length of the CDR3 is 15 residues. CDR3 nucleotides: TGTGCCAGCAGCTTAGGGGGGACAGGGGAGCCACCCCTCCACTTT. The encoded protein is CASSLGGTGEPPLHF.

The chain links TRBV29-1 to TRBJ1-1; no reliable D call. Germline assignment: CDR1 SQVTM and CDR2 ANQGSEA. With 4 bases removed from V and 7 bases from J, the gap between germline ends came to 13 bases. The CDR3 is 12 amino acids. The CDR3: CSVVGPGYEAFF. CDR3 sequence (DNA): TGCAGCGTTGTCGGTCCCGGCTATGAAGCTTTCTTT.

V gene TRBV2 combines with J gene TRBJ2-5; 15 bases map to TRBD2. The V gene's germline CDR1 is SNHLY and CDR2 FYNNEI. This CDR3 has 18 amino acids. V shed 7 bases, J shed 5 bases, and the junction held 14 bases outside the gene matches. In DNA, the CDR3 is TGTGCCAGCATCTTCGGAGGACTAGCGGGAGGGCCAGGGGAGACCCAGTACTTC. Translated, it gives CASIFGGLAGGPGETQYF.

The chain is built from TRBV27 and TRBJ2-1; D unresolved. There are 13 residues in the CDR3. From germline, CDR1 is MNHEY and CDR2 SMNVEV (reference sequence). V gave up 4 bases and J gave up 9 bases, with 13 bases separating them. In DNA form, the CDR3 reads TGTGCCAGCAGTTATTTCATGGGTGGTGAGCAGTTCTTC. This gives the protein CASSYFMGGEQFF.

The gene calls are TRBV30 and TRBJ2-2; tentatively, D is TRBD1 (7 bases). The germline V gene has CDR1 GTSNPN and CDR2 SVGIG (reference sequence). Trimming cost V 2 bases and J 4 bases, with 14 bases left between them. The CDR3 is made up of 15 amino acids. CDR3 loop: CAWSPGQGGTGELFF. CDR3 nucleotides: TGTGCCTGGAGTCCTGGTCAGGGGGGCACCGGGGAGCTGTTTTTT. The whole variable domain, filled in from reference TRBV30 and TRBJ2-2, reads SQTIHQWPATLVQPVGSPLSLECTVEGTSNPNLYWYRQAAGRGLQLLFYSVGIGQISSEVPQNLSASRPQDRQFILSSKKLLLSDSGFYLCAWSPGQGGTGELFFGEGSRLTVL.